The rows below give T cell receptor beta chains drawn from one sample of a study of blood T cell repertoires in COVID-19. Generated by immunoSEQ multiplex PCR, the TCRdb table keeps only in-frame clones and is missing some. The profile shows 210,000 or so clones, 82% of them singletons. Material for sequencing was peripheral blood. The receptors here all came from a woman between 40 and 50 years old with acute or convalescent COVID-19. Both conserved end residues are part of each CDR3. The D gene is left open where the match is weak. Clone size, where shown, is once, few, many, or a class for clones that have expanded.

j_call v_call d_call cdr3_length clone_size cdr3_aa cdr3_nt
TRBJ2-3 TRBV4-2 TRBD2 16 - CASSQVGLPSTDTQYF TGTGCCAGCAGCCAAGTGGGACTACCGAGCACAGATACGCAGTATTTT
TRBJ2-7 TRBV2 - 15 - CASSDEGGGSYEQYF TGTGCCAGCAGTGATGAGGGAGGAGGATCCTACGAGCAGTACTTC
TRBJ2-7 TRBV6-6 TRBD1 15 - CASSPGTGFSYEQYF TGTGCCAGCAGTCCCGGGACAGGGTTCTCCTACGAGCAGTACTTC
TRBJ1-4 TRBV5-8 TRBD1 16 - CASSGRQGTTNEKLFF TGTGCCAGCAGCGGACGACAGGGTACAACTAATGAAAAACTGTTTTTT
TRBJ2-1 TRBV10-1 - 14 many CASSESRRGNEQFF TGCGCCAGCAGTGAGTCGAGGCGAGGGAATGAGCAGTTCTTC
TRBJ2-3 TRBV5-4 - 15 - CASSRGAGSDDTQYF TGTGCCAGCTCCCGCGGGGCGGGTTCCGACGATACGCAGTATTTT
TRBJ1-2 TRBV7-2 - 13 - CASSPWTANGYTF TGTGCCAGCAGCCCGTGGACAGCAAATGGCTACACCTTC
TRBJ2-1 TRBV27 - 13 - CASKNMQGDEQFF TGTGCCAGCAAAAACATGCAAGGGGATGAGCAGTTCTTC
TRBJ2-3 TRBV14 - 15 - CASSRISGTPDTQYF TGTGCCAGCAGCCGGATTAGCGGCACACCAGATACGCAGTATTTT
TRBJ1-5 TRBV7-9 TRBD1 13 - CASSLRGNQPQHF TGTGCCAGCAGCCTCAGGGGGAATCAGCCCCAGCATTTT
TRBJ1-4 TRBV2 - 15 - CARQGRDDPNEKLFF TGTGCCAGACAGGGAAGAGACGATCCTAATGAAAAACTGTTTTTT
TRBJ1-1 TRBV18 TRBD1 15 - CASSTGGSGYTEAFF TGTGCCAGCTCAACAGGGGGCTCGGGATACACTGAAGCTTTCTTT
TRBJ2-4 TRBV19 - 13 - CASSINEADIQYF TGTGCCAGTAGTATCAACGAGGCGGACATTCAGTACTTC
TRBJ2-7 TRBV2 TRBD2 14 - CASSEGRGTYEQYF TGTGCCAGCAGTGAAGGGCGGGGGACCTACGAGCAGTACTTC
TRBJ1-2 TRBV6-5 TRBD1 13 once CASAGGFSFGYTF TGTGCCAGCGCAGGGGGTTTTAGTTTTGGCTACACCTTC
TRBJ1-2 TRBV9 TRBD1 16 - CASSVFGRQGEGGYTF TGTGCCAGCAGCGTTTTCGGCCGACAGGGAGAGGGTGGCTACACCTTC
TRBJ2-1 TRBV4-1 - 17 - CASSQEGSDNSYNEQFF TGCGCCAGCAGCCAAGAGGGGTCGGACAACTCCTACAATGAGCAGTTCTTC
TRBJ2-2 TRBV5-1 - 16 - CASSLEARSLTGELFF TGCGCCAGCAGCTTGGAGGCGCGGAGCCTCACCGGGGAGCTGTTTTTT
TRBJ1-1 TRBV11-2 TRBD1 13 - CASRRQGNTEAFF TGTGCCAGCAGAAGACAGGGGAACACTGAAGCTTTCTTT
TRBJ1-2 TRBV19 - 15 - CASSSRTRLSYGYTF TGTGCCAGTAGCTCCCGGACACGGCTTAGCTATGGCTACACCTTC
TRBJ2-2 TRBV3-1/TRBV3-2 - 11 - CASSQTRELFF TGTGCCAGCAGCCAGACTCGGGAGCTGTTTTTT
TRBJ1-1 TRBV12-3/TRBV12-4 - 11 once CASRSSGEAFF TGTGCCAGCCGCTCCTCAGGTGAAGCTTTCTTT
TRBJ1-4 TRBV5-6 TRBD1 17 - CASSLEQGAVPNEKLFF TGTGCCAGCAGCTTGGAGCAGGGGGCAGTACCTAATGAAAAACTGTTTTTT
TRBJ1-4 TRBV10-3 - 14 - CATRQAATNEKLFF TGTGCCACAAGACAGGCCGCAACTAATGAAAAACTGTTTTTT